These 9 T cell receptor beta chains came from one sample sequenced in a study of T cell responses to AZD1222 COVID-19 vaccine. Assay used: immunoSEQ multiplex PCR; TCRdb lists only in-frame clones, some missing. The table has 75,000 to 85,000 clones, over 65% seen once. The sample was peripheral blood, taken 28 days after the second dose of the MenACWY control vaccine. These receptors were collected from an adult who received the MenACWY meningococcal vaccine as a control.

The V call is TRBV19, the J call TRBJ2-3; D may be TRBD1 (5 bases). CDR3 length: 12 residues. The V end was cut by 5 bases, the J end by 4 bases, with 7 bases between. CDR1 is LNHDA and CDR2 is SQIVND in the germline V gene (reference sequence). The CDR3: CASSQGPDTQYF. The CDR3 bases are TGTGCCAGTAGTCAGGGTCCAGATACGCAGTATTTT.

The genes are TRBV19 and TRBJ1-1; D is unresolved. Looked up from germline, CDR1 is LNHDA and CDR2 is SQIVND (reference sequence). The V gene lost 6 bases and the J gene lost 0 bases, with 14 bases spanning the gap. The CDR3 has 15 amino acids. As DNA, the CDR3 is TGTGCCAGTAGCTTGACCGGACCGTTGAACACTGAAGCTTTCTTT. Translated, it gives CASSLTGPLNTEAFF.

This clone appeared a single time. The gene calls are TRBV6-6 and TRBJ1-3, with D possibly TRBD1 on 5 matching bases. Germline CDR1 is MNHNY and CDR2 is SVGAGI (reference sequence). Trimming removed 7 bases at V and 2 bases at J, with 12 bases between. CDR3 length: 14 amino acids. The CDR3 DNA reads TGTGCCAGCAAGAGGGGAGAACCTGGAAACACCATATATTTT. This codes for CASKRGEPGNTIYF.

This clone was detected once. The chain uses TRBV6-2 or TRBV6-3 and TRBJ1-3; TRBD1 matches 7 bases. The trim removed 4 bases at V and 1 base at J, leaving 4 bases unmatched. The CDR3 extends over 15 amino acids. The germline gives CDR1 MNHEY, CDR2 SVGEGT. Written as DNA, the CDR3 is TGTGCCAGCAGTTTCATGGGACAGTCTGGAAACACCATATATTTT. Amino acid sequence: CASSFMGQSGNTIYF.

This chain joins TRBV30 and TRBJ1-5; TRBD1 agrees at 10 bases. CDR1 is GTSNPN and CDR2 is SVGIG in the germline V gene (reference sequence). This CDR3 spans 13 amino acids. J lost 5 bases, V lost 3 bases, and 1 base had no gene match. The CDR3 DNA is TGTGCCTGGAGCGGACAGGGGGATCAGCCCCAGCATTTT. Its translation: CAWSGQGDQPQHF.

This chain connects TRBV14 to TRBJ2-1, with D hard to call. Germline assignment: CDR1 SGHDN and CDR2 FVKESK. The CDR3 length is 15 residues. With 1 base removed from V and 5 bases from J, the gap between germline ends came to 12 bases. The chain's CDR3 is CASSQVLARHNEQFF. As DNA, the CDR3 is TGTGCCAGCAGCCAAGTGTTAGCCCGACACAATGAGCAGTTCTTC. The whole variable domain, remainder taken from reference TRBV14 and TRBJ2-1, is EAGVTQFPSHSVIEKGQTVTLRCDPISGHDNLYWYRRVMGKEIKFLLHFVKESKQDESGMPNNRFLAERTGGTYSTLKVQPAELEDSGVYFCASSQVLARHNEQFFGPGTRLTVL.

The genes are TRBV7-2 and TRBJ2-7; 8 bases line up with TRBD1. V was clipped by 5 bases and J by 4 bases; unmatched bases: 4. This CDR3 contains 13 residues. Germline CDR1 reads SGHTA; CDR2 reads FQGNSA. The CDR3 nucleotides are TGTGCCAGCAGCGGACAGGGAAAGTACGAGCAGTACTTC. It codes for CASSGQGKYEQYF.

This chain joins TRBV4-2 and TRBJ1-2; D is unclear. CDR3 length equals 15 residues. Trimming took 0 bases from V and 4 from J, leaving 12 bases between them. Germline values: CDR1 LGHNA, CDR2 YNFKEQ. The CDR3 sequence is CASSQDLEGGYGYTF. As DNA, the CDR3 is TGTGCCAGCAGCCAAGATTTGGAGGGTGGCTATGGCTACACCTTC.

The chain recombines TRBV5-1 with TRBJ2-5; a weak D match, TRBD2 (6 bases). CDR3 length: 13 amino acids. The V end lost 4 bases, the J end lost 5 bases, and 12 bases lay between the germline ends. The germline gives CDR1 SGHRS, CDR2 YFSETQ. CDR3 coding DNA: TGCGCCAGCAGCGAACTAGCTGGCGAGACCCAGTACTTC. This gives the protein CASSELAGETQYF.